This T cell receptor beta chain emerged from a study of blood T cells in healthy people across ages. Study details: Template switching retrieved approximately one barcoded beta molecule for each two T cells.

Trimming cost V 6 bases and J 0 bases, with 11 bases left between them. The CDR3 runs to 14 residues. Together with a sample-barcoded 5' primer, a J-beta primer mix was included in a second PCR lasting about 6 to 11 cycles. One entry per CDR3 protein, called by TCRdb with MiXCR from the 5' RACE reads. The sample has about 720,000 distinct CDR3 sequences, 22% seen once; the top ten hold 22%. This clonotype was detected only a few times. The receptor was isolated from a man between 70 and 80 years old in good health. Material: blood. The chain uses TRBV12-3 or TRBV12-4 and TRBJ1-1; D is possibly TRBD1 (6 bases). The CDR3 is CASRLQGVNTEAFF. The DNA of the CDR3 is TGTGCCAGCAGACTACAGGGAGTGAACACTGAAGCTTTCTTT.